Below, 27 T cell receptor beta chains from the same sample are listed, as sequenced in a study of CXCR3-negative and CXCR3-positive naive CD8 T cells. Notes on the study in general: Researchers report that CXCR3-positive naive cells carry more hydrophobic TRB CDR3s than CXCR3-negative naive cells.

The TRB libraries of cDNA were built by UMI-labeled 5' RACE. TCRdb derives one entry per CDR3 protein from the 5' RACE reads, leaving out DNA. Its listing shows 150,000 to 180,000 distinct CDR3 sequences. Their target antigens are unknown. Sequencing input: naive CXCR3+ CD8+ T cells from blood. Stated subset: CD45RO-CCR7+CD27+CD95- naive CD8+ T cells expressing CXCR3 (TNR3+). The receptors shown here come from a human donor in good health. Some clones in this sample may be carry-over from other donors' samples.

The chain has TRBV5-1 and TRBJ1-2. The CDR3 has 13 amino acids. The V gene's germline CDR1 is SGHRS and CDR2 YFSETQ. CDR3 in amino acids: CASALTADYGYTF.

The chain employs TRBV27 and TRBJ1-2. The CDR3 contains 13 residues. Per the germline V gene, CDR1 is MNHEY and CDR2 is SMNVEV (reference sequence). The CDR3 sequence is CASSFQANYGYTF.

Here the CDR3 reads CASTAGEGAASPLHF. V is TRBV6-2 or TRBV6-3 and J is TRBJ1-6; TCRdb designates TRBD1, a call that cannot be tested without DNA. The germline V gene has CDR1 MNHEY and CDR2 SVGEGT. The CDR3 sequence is 15 residues long.

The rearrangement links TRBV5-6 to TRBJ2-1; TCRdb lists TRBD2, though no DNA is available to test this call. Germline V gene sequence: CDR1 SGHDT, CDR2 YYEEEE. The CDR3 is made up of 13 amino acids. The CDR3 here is CASSLWAPNEQFF.

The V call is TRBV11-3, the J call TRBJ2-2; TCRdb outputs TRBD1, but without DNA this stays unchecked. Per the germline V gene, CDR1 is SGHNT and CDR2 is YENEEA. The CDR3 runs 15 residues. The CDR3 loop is CASRAGTGDTGELFF. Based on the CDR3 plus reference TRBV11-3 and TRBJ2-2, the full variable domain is EAGVVQSPRYKIIEKKQPVAFWCNPISGHNTLYWYLQNLGQGPELLIRYENEEAVDDSQLPKDRFSAERLKGVDSTLKIQPAELGDSAVYLCASRAGTGDTGELFFGEGSRLTVL.

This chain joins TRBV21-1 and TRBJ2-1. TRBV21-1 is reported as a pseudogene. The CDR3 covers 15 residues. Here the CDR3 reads CASSIGRTFYNEQFF.

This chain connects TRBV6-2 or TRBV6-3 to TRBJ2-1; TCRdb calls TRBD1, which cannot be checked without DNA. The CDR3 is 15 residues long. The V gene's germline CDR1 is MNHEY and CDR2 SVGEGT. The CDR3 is CASSSSGTGGDEQFF.

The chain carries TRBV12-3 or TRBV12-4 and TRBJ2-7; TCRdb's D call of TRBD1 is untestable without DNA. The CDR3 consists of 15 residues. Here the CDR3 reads CASSLALMTADEQYF.

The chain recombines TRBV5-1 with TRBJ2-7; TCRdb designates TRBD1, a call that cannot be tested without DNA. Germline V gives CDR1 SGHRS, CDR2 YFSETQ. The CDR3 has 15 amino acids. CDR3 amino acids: CASSLNQEGGGEQYF.

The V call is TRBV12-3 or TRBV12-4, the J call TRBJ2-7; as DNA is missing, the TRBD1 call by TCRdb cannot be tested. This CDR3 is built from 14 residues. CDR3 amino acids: CASSPGAAPHEQYF.

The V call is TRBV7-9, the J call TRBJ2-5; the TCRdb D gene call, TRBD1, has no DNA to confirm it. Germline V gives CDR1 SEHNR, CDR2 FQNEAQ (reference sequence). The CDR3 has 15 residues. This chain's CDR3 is CASSLRTGGEETQYF. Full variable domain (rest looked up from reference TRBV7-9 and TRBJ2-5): DTGVSQNPRHKITKRGQNVTFRCDPISEHNRLYWYRQTLGQGPEFLTYFQNEAQLEKSRLLSDRFSAERPKGSFSTLEIQRTEQGDSAMYLCASSLRTGGEETQYFGPGTRLLVL.

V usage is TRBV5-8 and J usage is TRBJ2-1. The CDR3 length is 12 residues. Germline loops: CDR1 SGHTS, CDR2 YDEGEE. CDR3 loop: CASSSGHLGQFF.

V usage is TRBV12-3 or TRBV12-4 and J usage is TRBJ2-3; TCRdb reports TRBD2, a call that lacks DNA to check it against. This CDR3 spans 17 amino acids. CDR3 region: CASSLTPGLGDTDTQYF.

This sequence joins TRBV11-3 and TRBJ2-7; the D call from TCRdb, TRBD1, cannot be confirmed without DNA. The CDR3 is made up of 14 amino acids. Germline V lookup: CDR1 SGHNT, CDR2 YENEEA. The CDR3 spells CASSSRTGDYEQYF.

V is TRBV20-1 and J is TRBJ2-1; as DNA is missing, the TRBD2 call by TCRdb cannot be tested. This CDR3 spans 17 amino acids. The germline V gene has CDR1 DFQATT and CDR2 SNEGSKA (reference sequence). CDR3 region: CSARDYHSGRAVNEQFF.

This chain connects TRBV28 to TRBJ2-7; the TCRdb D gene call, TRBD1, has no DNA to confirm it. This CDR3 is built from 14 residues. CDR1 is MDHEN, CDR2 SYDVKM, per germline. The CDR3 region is CASSLAGRDYEQYF.

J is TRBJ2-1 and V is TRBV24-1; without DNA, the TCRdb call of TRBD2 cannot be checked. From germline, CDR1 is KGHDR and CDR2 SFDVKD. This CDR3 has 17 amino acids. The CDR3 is CATSDNPVGLAGSEQFF.

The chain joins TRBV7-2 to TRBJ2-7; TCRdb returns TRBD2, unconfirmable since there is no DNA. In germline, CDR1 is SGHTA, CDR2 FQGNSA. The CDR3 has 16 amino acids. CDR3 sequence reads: CASSLRAGGNSYEQYF.

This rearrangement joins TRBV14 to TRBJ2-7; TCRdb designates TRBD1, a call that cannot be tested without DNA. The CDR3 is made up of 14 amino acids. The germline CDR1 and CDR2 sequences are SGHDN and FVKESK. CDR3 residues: CASSQVSGGGEQYF.

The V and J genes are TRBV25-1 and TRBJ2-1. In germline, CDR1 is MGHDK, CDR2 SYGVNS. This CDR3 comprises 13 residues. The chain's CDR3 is CASNEQFYNEQFF.

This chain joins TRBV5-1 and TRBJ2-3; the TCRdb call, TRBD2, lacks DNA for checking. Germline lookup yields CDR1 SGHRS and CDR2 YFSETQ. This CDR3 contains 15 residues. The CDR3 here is CASSLEAGGSDTQYF. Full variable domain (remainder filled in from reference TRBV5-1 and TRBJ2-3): KAGVTQTPRYLIKTRGQQVTLSCSPISGHRSVSWYQQTPGQGLQFLFEYFSETQRNKGNFPGRFSGRQFSNSRSEMNVSTLELGDSALYLCASSLEAGGSDTQYFGPGTRLTVL.

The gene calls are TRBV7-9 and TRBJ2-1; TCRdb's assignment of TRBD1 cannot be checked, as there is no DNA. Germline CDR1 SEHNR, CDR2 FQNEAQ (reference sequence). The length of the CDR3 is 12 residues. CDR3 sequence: CASSRGAGEQFF.

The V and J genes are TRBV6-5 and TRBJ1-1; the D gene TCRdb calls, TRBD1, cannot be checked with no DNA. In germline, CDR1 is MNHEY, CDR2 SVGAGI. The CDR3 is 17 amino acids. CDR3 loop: CASSTRGTMVLGTEAFF.

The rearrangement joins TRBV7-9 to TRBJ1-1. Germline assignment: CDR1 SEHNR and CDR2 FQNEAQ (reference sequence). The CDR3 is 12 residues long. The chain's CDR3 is CASSPKNTEAFF.

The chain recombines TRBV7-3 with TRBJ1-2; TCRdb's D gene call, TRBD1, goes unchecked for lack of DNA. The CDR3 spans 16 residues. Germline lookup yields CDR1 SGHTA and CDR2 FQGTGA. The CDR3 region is CASSLGGQGLNYGYTF.

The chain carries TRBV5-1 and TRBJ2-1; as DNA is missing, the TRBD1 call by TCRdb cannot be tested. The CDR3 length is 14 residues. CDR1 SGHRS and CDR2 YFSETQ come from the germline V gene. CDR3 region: CASSLVGVGYEQFF.

This CDR3 reads CASSLVGTSSPNTEAFF. V gene TRBV7-9 combines with J gene TRBJ1-1. The CDR3 runs to 17 residues. Germline V gene data show CDR1 as SEHNR and CDR2 as FQNEAQ (reference sequence).